This passage covers 7 T cell receptor beta chains from one sample sequenced in a study of beta chain features in type 1 diabetes. TCRB transcripts that were expressed got sequenced, as all of the isolated RNA had been reverse transcribed. TCRdb's table, derived via immunoSEQ multiplex PCR, lists solely in-frame clones and lacks some. The repertoire includes 310,000 or so clones, 8% of them detected once, and 0.44% sits in the top ten. The sequenced sample was central memory CD4+ T cells from blood. These receptors all come from a young woman in good health.

This clone came up a few times. The chain recombines TRBV29-1 with TRBJ1-5, with a possible D match to TRBD1 (5 bases). CDR1 SQVTM and CDR2 ANQGSEA come from the germline V gene. V lost 5 bases and J lost 6, with 14 bases in between. The CDR3 runs to 13 residues. The CDR3 sequence: CSVCQGKGQPQHF. As DNA, the CDR3 is TGCAGCGTTTGCCAGGGAAAAGGTCAGCCCCAGCATTTT.

A single count supports this clone. V is TRBV5-1 and J is TRBJ2-1, with TRBD1 as a possible D gene (6 bases). This CDR3 is built from 13 residues. The V end lost 4 bases, the J end lost 7 bases, and 12 bases lay between the germline ends. From germline, CDR1 is SGHRS and CDR2 YFSETQ. CDR3 DNA: TGCGCCAGCAGCCCAGATAGGGGGAATGAGCAGTTCTTC. Protein: CASSPDRGNEQFF.

Comment on this clone: Relative to the germline gene, one junction end is altered; a read error may explain this. This chain joins TRBV27 and TRBJ1-2; the match to TRBD1 covers 7 bases. The CDR3 consists of 14 residues. CDR1 is MNHEY, CDR2 SMNVEV, per germline (reference sequence). This CDR3 reads CASSISRETGDNTF. The CDR3 region has the DNA TGTGCCAGCAGTATATCTCGGGAAACAGGGGACAACACCTTC.

This clone occurred a few times. J is TRBJ2-1 and V is TRBV6-5, with a weak D call TRBD2 (6 bases). Trimming removed 7 bases from V and 2 bases from J, with 15 bases in between. The CDR3 contains 15 residues. CDR1 is MNHEY and CDR2 is SVGAGI in the germline V gene. CDR3 coding DNA: TGTGCCAGCACCTCCGGGCGGGGCGCCTACAATGAGCAGTTCTTC. Amino acid sequence: CASTSGRGAYNEQFF.

V is TRBV25-1 and J is TRBJ2-4, with 8 bases that match TRBD2. The length of the CDR3 is 17 residues. The germline V gene encodes CDR1 MGHDK and CDR2 SYGVNS. V lost 4 bases, J lost 4 bases, and 12 bases stayed unmatched. The CDR3 protein is CASSGESGSGPKNIQYF. The CDR3 nucleotides read TGTGCCAGCAGTGGGGAGAGCGGGAGCGGACCTAAAAACATTCAGTACTTC.

This clone has at least ten counts. V is TRBV29-1 and J is TRBJ2-5; D might be TRBD2 (6 bases). Trimming shortened V by 5 bases and J by 2 bases, and 18 bases separated the two germline ends. Germline lookup yields CDR1 SQVTM and CDR2 ANQGSEA. The CDR3 contains 15 residues. CDR3 in amino acids: CSVPRWASAQETQYF. The DNA of the CDR3 is TGCAGCGTTCCCCGCTGGGCTAGCGCACAAGAGACCCAGTACTTC. The entire variable domain, with the rest obtained from reference TRBV29-1 and TRBJ2-5, is as follows: SAVISQKPSRDICQRGTSLTIQCQVDSQVTMMFWYRQQPGQSLTLIATANQGSEATYESGFVIDKFPISRPNLTFSTLTVSNMSPEDSSIYLCSVPRWASAQETQYFGPGTRLLVL.

The chain joins TRBV5-6 to TRBJ2-1; possible D gene TRBD1, 5 bases. Trimming shortened V by 2 bases and J by 6 bases, and 9 bases separated the two germline ends. The CDR3 length is 13 residues. Germline loops: CDR1 SGHDT, CDR2 YYEEEE. The CDR3 DNA reads as TGTGCCAGCAGCTTTGGGGCCGTCAATGAGCAGTTCTTC. This sequence encodes CASSFGAVNEQFF.